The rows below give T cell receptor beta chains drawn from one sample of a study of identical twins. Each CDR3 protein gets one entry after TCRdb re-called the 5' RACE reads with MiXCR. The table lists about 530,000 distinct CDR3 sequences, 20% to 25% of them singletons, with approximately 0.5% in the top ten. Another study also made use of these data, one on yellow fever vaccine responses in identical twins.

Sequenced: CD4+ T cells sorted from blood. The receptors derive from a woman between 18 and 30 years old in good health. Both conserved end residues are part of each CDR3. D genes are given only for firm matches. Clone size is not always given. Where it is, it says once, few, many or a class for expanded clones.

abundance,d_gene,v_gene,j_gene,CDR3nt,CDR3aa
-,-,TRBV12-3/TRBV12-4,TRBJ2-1,TGTGCCAGCACCCGGGGGAAGGGGGCATGGAACAATGAGCAGTTCTTC,CASTRGKGAWNNEQFF
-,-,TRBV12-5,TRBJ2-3,TGTGCTAGTGGTTTGGGGGCCAGCAGGAGGATTGATACGCAGTATTTT,CASGLGASRRIDTQYF
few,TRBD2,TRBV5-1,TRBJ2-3,TGCGCCAGCAGCTTGGGAGGCGGGGGGCCGGGAGATACGCAGTATTTT,CASSLGGGGPGDTQYF
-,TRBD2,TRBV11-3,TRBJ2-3,TGTGCCAGCAGTAACGGGGCGGGAGAGGCAGATACGCAGTATTTT,CASSNGAGEADTQYF
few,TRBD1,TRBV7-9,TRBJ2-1,TGTGCCAGCAGCATTACAGGGGGAACTTTCAATGAGCAGTTCTTC,CASSITGGTFNEQFF
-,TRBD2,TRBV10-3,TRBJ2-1,TGTGCCATCAGTGAGGCGGGAGCCACCTACAATGAGCAGTTCTTC,CAISEAGATYNEQFF
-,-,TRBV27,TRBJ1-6,TGTGCCAGCAGCCGTAAATCGGCCAATTCACCCCTCCACTTT,CASSRKSANSPLHF
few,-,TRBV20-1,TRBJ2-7,TGCAGTGCTACGGGGGATAGCTCCTACGAGCAGTACTTC,CSATGDSSYEQYF
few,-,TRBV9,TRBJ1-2,TGTGCCAGCAGAGCTGGACAGAAGGACGGCTACACCTTC,CASRAGQKDGYTF
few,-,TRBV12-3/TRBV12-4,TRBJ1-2,TGTGCCAGCAGTCCTGACGGCCCCTATGGCTACACCTTC,CASSPDGPYGYTF
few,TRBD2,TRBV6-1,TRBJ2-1,TGTGCCAGCAGCCTACAACTAGCGGGTCCCTACAATGAGCAGTTCTTC,CASSLQLAGPYNEQFF
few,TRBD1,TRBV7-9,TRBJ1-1,TGTGCCACCCAGGGGGGGCCGAACACTGAAGCTTTCTTT,CATQGGPNTEAFF
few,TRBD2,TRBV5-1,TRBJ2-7,TGCGCCAGCAGCTCCCAGGGACTAGCGGGATCTGAATACGAGCAGTACTTC,CASSSQGLAGSEYEQYF
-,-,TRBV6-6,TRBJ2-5,TGTGCCAGCAGCTCGATGTCTGTGACCCAGTACTTC,CASSSMSVTQYF
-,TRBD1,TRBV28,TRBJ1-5,TGTGCCAGCAGTTTAGGGGCAGGGGGCTTTAATCAGCCCCAGCATTTT,CASSLGAGGFNQPQHF
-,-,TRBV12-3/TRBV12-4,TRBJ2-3,TGTGCCAGCAGTTCAGACGGGAGTGGGGTGACAGATACGCAGTATTTT,CASSSDGSGVTDTQYF
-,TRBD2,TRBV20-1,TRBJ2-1,TGCAGTGCCCCCCGGCTAGCGGGGGCGAATGAGCAGTTCTTC,CSAPRLAGANEQFF
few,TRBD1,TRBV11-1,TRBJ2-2,TGTGCCAGCAGCGGACAGGGGGGATCGAACACCGGGGAGCTGTTTTTT,CASSGQGGSNTGELFF
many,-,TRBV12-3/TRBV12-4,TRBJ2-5,TGTGCCAGCAGTCGTGTCGCCCAAGAGACCCAGTACTTC,CASSRVAQETQYF
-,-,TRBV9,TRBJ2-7,TGTGCCAGCAGCCCCGGGTTCCGGGAAGAGCAGTACTTC,CASSPGFREEQYF
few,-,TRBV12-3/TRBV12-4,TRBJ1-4,TGTGCCAGCAGTCCGGGGTGGGGAAAACTGTTTTTT,CASSPGWGKLFF
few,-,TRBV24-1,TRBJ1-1,TGTGCCACCAGGGACGGGGACACTGAAGCTTTCTTT,CATRDGDTEAFF
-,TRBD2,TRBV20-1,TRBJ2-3,TGCAGTGCTAGGCAGTGGACTAGCGGGAATACAGATACGCAGTATTTT,CSARQWTSGNTDTQYF
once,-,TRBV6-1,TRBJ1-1,TGTGCCAGCAGTCGTACCGAGATGGACACTGAAGCTTTCTTT,CASSRTEMDTEAFF
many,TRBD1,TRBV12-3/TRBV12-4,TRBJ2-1,TGTGCCAGCAGTGGGGGGACAGGGAATGAGCAGTTCTTC,CASSGGTGNEQFF
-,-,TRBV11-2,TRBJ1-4,TGTGCCAGCAGGAGAGACAGAACTAATGAAAAACTGTTTTTT,CASRRDRTNEKLFF
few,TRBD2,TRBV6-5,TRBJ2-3,TGTGCCAGCAGTTACCACGGGACTAGCGGGGGGGATACGCAGTATTTT,CASSYHGTSGGDTQYF
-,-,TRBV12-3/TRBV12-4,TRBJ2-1,TGTGCCAGCAGTTTTCGGTCCGGGAATCGGGTCAATGAGCAGTTCTTC,CASSFRSGNRVNEQFF
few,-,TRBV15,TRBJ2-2,TGTGCCACCAGCAGAGATCGAGGATTCACCGGGGAGCTGTTTTTT,CATSRDRGFTGELFF
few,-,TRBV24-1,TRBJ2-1,TGTGCCACCAGTGACTCGGCCCGAGAATTTGAGCAGTTCTTC,CATSDSAREFEQFF
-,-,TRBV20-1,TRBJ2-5,TGCAGTGCTGCAGGGCCCGGAGCAGAGACCCAGTACTTC,CSAAGPGAETQYF
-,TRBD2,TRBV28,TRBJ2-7,TGTGCCAGCAGTCCCACTAGCGGGAGGATGGCCTACGAGCAGTACTTC,CASSPTSGRMAYEQYF
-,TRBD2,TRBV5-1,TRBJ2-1,TGCGCCAGCAGCTCACGAGAAGGACTAGCGGGAGGGAGCTCCTACAATGAGCAGTTCTTC,CASSSREGLAGGSSYNEQFF
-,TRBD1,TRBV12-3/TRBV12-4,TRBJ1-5,TGTGCCAGCAGCCTCGGGGGACAGGGGGTTGGTCAGCCCCAGCATTTT,CASSLGGQGVGQPQHF
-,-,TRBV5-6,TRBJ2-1,TGTGCCAGCAGCACCCAGACTAGTTCGTTCTTC,CASSTQTSSFF
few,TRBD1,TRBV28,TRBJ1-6,TGTGCCAGCAGTTTAGCGACAGGGAACTATAATTCACCCCTCCACTTT,CASSLATGNYNSPLHF